A selection of T cell receptor beta chains follows, all from one sample in a study of cytomegalovirus exposure and HLA in healthy donors. TCRdb keeps only in-frame clones here, not all; method: immunoSEQ multiplex PCR. The sample records about 130,000 clones, 80% to 90% being singletons. The sample taken for sequencing was PBMCs. The receptors come from a man between 50 and 59 years old in good health and CMV-seronegative. CDR3s include the opening cysteine and the closing phenylalanine or tryptophan. D genes are given only for firm matches. Size tells how often a clone was seen (once, few, many) or the class of an expanded clone, and some rows leave it out.

d_call: .; clone_size: .; j_call: TRBJ1-1; v_call: TRBV15; cdr3_aa: CATSREGGRGDTEAFF; cdr3_nt: TGTGCCACCAGCAGAGAGGGCGGAAGAGGGGACACGGAAGCTTTCTTT
d_call: .; clone_size: .; j_call: TRBJ2-6; v_call: TRBV15; cdr3_aa: CATSDRGSGANVLTF; cdr3_nt: TGTGCCACCAGCGATAGGGGATCTGGGGCCAACGTCCTGACTTTC
d_call: .; clone_size: .; j_call: TRBJ1-4; v_call: TRBV9; cdr3_aa: CASSISRGSNEKLFF; cdr3_nt: TGTGCCAGCAGCATCAGTCGGGGATCTAATGAAAAACTGTTTTTT
d_call: TRBD1; clone_size: .; j_call: TRBJ1-1; v_call: TRBV6-1; cdr3_aa: CASSSTGGNTEAFF; cdr3_nt: TGTGCCAGCAGTTCGACAGGGGGAAACACTGAAGCTTTCTTT
d_call: TRBD1; clone_size: .; j_call: TRBJ2-7; v_call: TRBV11-3; cdr3_aa: CASSVGQGDYEQYF; cdr3_nt: TGTGCCAGCAGCGTGGGACAGGGGGACTACGAGCAGTACTTC
d_call: .; clone_size: few; j_call: TRBJ1-1; v_call: TRBV6-6; cdr3_aa: CASSQGQALGDTEAFF; cdr3_nt: TGTGCCAGCAGTCAAGGACAAGCCCTTGGGGACACTGAAGCTTTCTTT
d_call: .; clone_size: .; j_call: TRBJ2-2; v_call: TRBV7-6; cdr3_aa: CASSLAQAGELFF; cdr3_nt: TGTGCCAGCAGCTTAGCGCAGGCCGGGGAGCTGTTTTTT
d_call: .; clone_size: .; j_call: TRBJ2-7; v_call: TRBV5-1; cdr3_aa: CASSLQDSYEQYF; cdr3_nt: TGCGCCAGCAGCTTGCAGGATTCCTACGAGCAGTACTTC
d_call: .; clone_size: .; j_call: TRBJ2-3; v_call: TRBV19; cdr3_aa: CASSTRTDTQYF; cdr3_nt: TGTGCCAGTAGTACTCGCACAGATACGCAGTATTTT
d_call: .; clone_size: .; j_call: TRBJ1-2; v_call: TRBV7-9; cdr3_aa: CASSLEYVGNYGYTF; cdr3_nt: TGTGCCAGCAGCTTAGAGTATGTCGGGAACTATGGCTACACCTTC
d_call: .; clone_size: .; j_call: TRBJ1-2; v_call: TRBV7-8; cdr3_aa: CASSFLPVEGYTF; cdr3_nt: TGTGCCAGCAGCTTCCTGCCTGTGGAGGGCTACACCTTC
d_call: TRBD1; clone_size: .; j_call: TRBJ1-4; v_call: TRBV19; cdr3_aa: CASSTGGGNEKLFF; cdr3_nt: TGTGCCAGTTCAACAGGGGGCGGTAATGAAAAACTGTTTTTT
d_call: .; clone_size: .; j_call: TRBJ1-3; v_call: TRBV5-1; cdr3_aa: CASSLGLRDSLTGNTIYF; cdr3_nt: TGCGCCAGCAGCTTGGGACTACGGGACTCCCTGACTGGAAACACCATATATTTT
d_call: TRBD2; clone_size: .; j_call: TRBJ2-3; v_call: TRBV4-1; cdr3_aa: CASSYPGLAADTQYF; cdr3_nt: TGCGCCAGCAGCTACCCGGGACTAGCAGCAGATACGCAGTATTTT
d_call: .; clone_size: .; j_call: TRBJ1-1; v_call: TRBV4-3; cdr3_aa: CASSQDTGQVTEGAFF; cdr3_nt: TGCGCCAGCAGCCAAGATACCGGCCAGGTCACTGAGGGAGCTTTCTTT
d_call: .; clone_size: .; j_call: TRBJ2-1; v_call: TRBV4-1; cdr3_aa: CASSPRNRKTYNEQFF; cdr3_nt: TGCGCCAGCAGCCCTCGTAACAGGAAAACCTACAATGAGCAGTTCTTC
d_call: TRBD1; clone_size: .; j_call: TRBJ1-2; v_call: TRBV19; cdr3_aa: CASTKGQGSLYGYTF; cdr3_nt: TGTGCCAGTACAAAGGGACAGGGCTCCCTCTATGGCTACACCTTC
d_call: .; clone_size: .; j_call: TRBJ1-2; v_call: TRBV5-6; cdr3_aa: CASSLDRNYGYTF; cdr3_nt: TGTGCCAGCAGCCTAGACCGAAACTATGGCTACACCTTC
d_call: .; clone_size: .; j_call: TRBJ1-1; v_call: TRBV30; cdr3_aa: CAWSVPAGAEAFF; cdr3_nt: TGTGCCTGGAGTGTACCCGCCGGGGCTGAAGCTTTCTTT
d_call: TRBD2; clone_size: .; j_call: TRBJ2-4; v_call: TRBV5-1; cdr3_aa: CASSVSGGDIQYF; cdr3_nt: TGCGCCAGCAGCGTTAGCGGGGGTGACATTCAGTACTTC
d_call: TRBD1; clone_size: .; j_call: TRBJ1-5; v_call: TRBV30; cdr3_aa: CAWDRAQDQPQHF; cdr3_nt: TGTGCCTGGGACAGGGCACAAGATCAGCCCCAGCATTTT
d_call: .; clone_size: .; j_call: TRBJ2-2; v_call: TRBV2; cdr3_aa: CASMRSDTGELFF; cdr3_nt: TGTGCCAGCATGAGGTCTGACACCGGGGAGCTGTTTTTT
d_call: TRBD1; clone_size: .; j_call: TRBJ1-1; v_call: TRBV6-1; cdr3_aa: CASRGTGNTEAFF; cdr3_nt: TGTGCCAGCAGAGGGACAGGGAACACTGAAGCTTTCTTT
d_call: .; clone_size: few; j_call: TRBJ2-7; v_call: TRBV10-3; cdr3_aa: CAISRRQEIDEQYF; cdr3_nt: TGTGCCATCAGCCGCCGACAGGAAATCGACGAGCAGTACTTC
d_call: TRBD2; clone_size: .; j_call: TRBJ2-7; v_call: TRBV27; cdr3_aa: CASSLTGLPYEQYF; cdr3_nt: TGTGCCAGCAGTCTCACGGGACTACCTTACGAGCAGTACTTC
d_call: TRBD1; clone_size: few; j_call: TRBJ2-1; v_call: TRBV10-3; cdr3_aa: CAISAPGRGHNEQFF; cdr3_nt: TGTGCCATCAGTGCCCCTGGCAGGGGGCACAATGAGCAGTTCTTC
d_call: TRBD1; clone_size: once; j_call: TRBJ2-1; v_call: TRBV4-1; cdr3_aa: CASSQPDRDYNEQFF; cdr3_nt: TGCGCCAGCAGCCAGCCTGACAGGGACTACAATGAGCAGTTCTTC
d_call: TRBD2; clone_size: .; j_call: TRBJ2-1; v_call: TRBV27; cdr3_aa: CASSLVGGDEQFF; cdr3_nt: TGTGCCAGCAGTTTGGTTGGGGGGGATGAGCAGTTCTTC
d_call: TRBD1; clone_size: few; j_call: TRBJ1-1; v_call: TRBV7-7; cdr3_aa: CASSGDREGTEAFF; cdr3_nt: TGTGCTAGCAGCGGGGACAGGGAAGGCACTGAAGCTTTCTTT
d_call: TRBD1; clone_size: .; j_call: TRBJ1-2; v_call: TRBV19; cdr3_aa: CASSSDRVGYTF; cdr3_nt: TGTGCCAGTAGTAGCGACAGGGTCGGCTACACCTTC
d_call: .; clone_size: .; j_call: TRBJ2-1; v_call: TRBV27; cdr3_aa: CASSLLGGVSYNEQFF; cdr3_nt: TGTGCCAGCAGTTTGTTAGGGGGGGTCTCCTACAATGAGCAGTTCTTC
d_call: .; clone_size: .; j_call: TRBJ1-2; v_call: TRBV10-3; cdr3_aa: CAISEAQGSYGYTF; cdr3_nt: TGTGCCATCAGTGAGGCACAGGGAAGCTATGGCTACACCTTC
d_call: TRBD1; clone_size: .; j_call: TRBJ1-5; v_call: TRBV27; cdr3_aa: CASSWDRYRPQHF; cdr3_nt: TGTGCCAGCAGTTGGGACAGGTATCGGCCCCAGCATTTT
d_call: .; clone_size: .; j_call: TRBJ2-7; v_call: TRBV5-1; cdr3_aa: CASSWASGGAYEQYF; cdr3_nt: TGCGCCAGCAGCTGGGCCTCAGGAGGCGCCTACGAGCAGTACTTC
d_call: .; clone_size: .; j_call: TRBJ2-2; v_call: TRBV6-5; cdr3_aa: CASSYWGGGGTGELFF; cdr3_nt: TGTGCCAGCAGTTACTGGGGGGGCGGGGGAACCGGGGAGCTGTTTTTT
d_call: TRBD2; clone_size: .; j_call: TRBJ2-3; v_call: TRBV4-1; cdr3_aa: CASSQDPASGREYF; cdr3_nt: TGCGCCAGCAGCCAAGATCCCGCTAGCGGGAGGGAGTATTTT
d_call: .; clone_size: .; j_call: TRBJ2-7; v_call: TRBV18; cdr3_aa: CASSPPSARDEQYF; cdr3_nt: TGTGCCAGCTCACCACCCAGCGCTCGGGACGAGCAGTACTTC
d_call: TRBD2; clone_size: .; j_call: TRBJ2-7; v_call: TRBV5-6; cdr3_aa: CASSTQRGGLEQYF; cdr3_nt: TGTGCCAGCAGCACCCAGCGGGGGGGCCTCGAGCAGTACTTC
d_call: TRBD1; clone_size: .; j_call: TRBJ1-1; v_call: TRBV5-1; cdr3_aa: CASSLPGQGYTEAFF; cdr3_nt: TGCGCCAGCAGCCTTCCGGGACAGGGCTACACTGAAGCTTTCTTT
d_call: TRBD2; clone_size: .; j_call: TRBJ2-3; v_call: TRBV9; cdr3_aa: CASSTGLAWDTQYF; cdr3_nt: TGTGCCAGCAGCACCGGACTAGCGTGGGATACGCAGTATTTT
d_call: .; clone_size: .; j_call: TRBJ1-1; v_call: TRBV11-2; cdr3_aa: CASSLDRGGTEAFF; cdr3_nt: TGTGCCAGCAGCTTAGACAGGGGTGGGACTGAAGCTTTCTTT
d_call: TRBD1; clone_size: .; j_call: TRBJ2-7; v_call: TRBV11-2; cdr3_aa: CASSHQGVGYEQYF; cdr3_nt: TGTGCCAGCAGCCACCAGGGGGTTGGCTACGAGCAGTACTTC